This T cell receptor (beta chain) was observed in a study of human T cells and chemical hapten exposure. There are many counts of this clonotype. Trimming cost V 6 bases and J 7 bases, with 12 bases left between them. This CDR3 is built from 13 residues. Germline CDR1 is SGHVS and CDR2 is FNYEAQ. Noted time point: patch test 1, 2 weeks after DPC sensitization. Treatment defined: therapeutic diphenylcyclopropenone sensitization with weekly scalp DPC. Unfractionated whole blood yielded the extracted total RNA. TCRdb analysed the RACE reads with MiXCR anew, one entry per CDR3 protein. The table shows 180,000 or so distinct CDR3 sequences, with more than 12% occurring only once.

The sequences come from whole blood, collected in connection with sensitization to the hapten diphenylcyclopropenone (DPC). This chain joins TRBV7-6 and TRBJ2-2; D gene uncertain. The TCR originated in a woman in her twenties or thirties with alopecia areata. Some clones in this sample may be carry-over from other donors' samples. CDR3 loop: CASSSNTRGELFF. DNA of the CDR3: TGTGCCAGCAGTTCAAATACTCGCGGGGAGCTGTTTTTT.